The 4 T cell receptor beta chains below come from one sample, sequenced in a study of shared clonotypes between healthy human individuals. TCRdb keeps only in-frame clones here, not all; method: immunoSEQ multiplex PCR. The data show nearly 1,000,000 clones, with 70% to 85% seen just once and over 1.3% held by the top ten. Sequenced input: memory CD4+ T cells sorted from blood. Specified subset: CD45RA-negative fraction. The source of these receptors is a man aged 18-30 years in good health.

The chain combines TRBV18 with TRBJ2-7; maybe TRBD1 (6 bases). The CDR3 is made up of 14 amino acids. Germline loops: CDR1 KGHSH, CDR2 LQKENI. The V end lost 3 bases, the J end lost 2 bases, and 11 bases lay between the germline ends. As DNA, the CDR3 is TGTGCCAGCTCACCGAGGGACATAGCCTACGAGCAGTACTTC. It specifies CASSPRDIAYEQYF.

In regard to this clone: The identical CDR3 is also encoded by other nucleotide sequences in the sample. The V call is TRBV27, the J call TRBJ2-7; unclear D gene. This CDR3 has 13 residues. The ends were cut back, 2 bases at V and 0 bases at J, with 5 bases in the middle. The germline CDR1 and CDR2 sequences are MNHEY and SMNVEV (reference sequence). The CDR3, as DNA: TGTGCCAGCAGTTTAAAGGGCTCCTACGAGCAGTACTTC. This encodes CASSLKGSYEQYF.

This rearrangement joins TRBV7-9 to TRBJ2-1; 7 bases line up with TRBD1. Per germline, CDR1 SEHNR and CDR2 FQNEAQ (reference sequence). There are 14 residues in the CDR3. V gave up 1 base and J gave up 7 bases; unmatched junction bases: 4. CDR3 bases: TGTGCCAGCAGCTTAGGGACAGGTACTAATGAGCAGTTCTTC. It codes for CASSLGTGTNEQFF.

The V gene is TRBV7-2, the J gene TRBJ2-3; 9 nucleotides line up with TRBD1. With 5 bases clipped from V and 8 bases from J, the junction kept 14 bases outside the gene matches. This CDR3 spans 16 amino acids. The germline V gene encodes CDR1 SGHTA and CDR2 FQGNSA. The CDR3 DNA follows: TGTGCCAGCAGCGACAGGGGGTCCTTGGGACCCGGTACGCAGTATTTT. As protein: CASSDRGSLGPGTQYF.